Included here is one TCR beta chain sequence, with context. This clone turned up a few times. No cognate antigen has been identified for it. No clone much larger than this one lies a single base away; base qualities are absent. Collaborating institutions collected whole blood in K2EDTA tubes following their own protocols. Collaborator samples were shipped for TCRbeta analysis as frozen whole blood, isolated PBMCs, or DNA extracted from either sample type. TCRbeta CDR3 regions were amplified from genomic DNA using the immunoSEQ Assay, a bias-controlled multiplex PCR. Concerning the study's data processing: Within the assay, amplification of reference gene primers was used to estimate how many nucleated cells each sample contained. To quantify the absolute abundance of each unique TCRbeta CDR3 rearrangement, sequence reads were collapsed and filtered. Productive Simpson clonality was computed per sample as the square root of Simpson's diversity index over productive rearrangements. In its TCRdb copy, this immuneACCESS table keeps in-frame sequences only and misses some clones. Where compared with another copy, unresolved V genes explain less than half of these, and the others have no known cause. V and J calls and clone size are those listed in that table; D and trimming were worked out from the DNA. Here the sample has approximately 50,000 clones; 79% occur a single time. Jointly, the top ten make up 20% to 30% of the sample.

This entry belongs to a study of blood T cell repertoires in COVID-19 (dated by TCRdb to the early 2020s). In the study overall: Samples covering the acute and convalescent phases of COVID-19 were provided by collaborators in the United States, Italy and Spain. Subjects who had been exposed to COVID-19, were actively infected with it, or had recovered from it provided the deeply sampled blood TCRbeta repertoires that made up the dataset. The repertoires were released in a freely available public database intended as a resource for research on the immune response to SARS-CoV-2. The sample metadata nearly always contained a de-identified subject ID, COVID-19 status, age in years and sex. Where available, HLA class I and class II types were obtained from metadata supplied by the sample provider rather than from assay-based typing. The material from the prospective study consisted of cDNA or gDNA derived from T cells, B-cell-depleted T cells, or PBMCs. The samples were drawn from two sources: the first 160 participants of the ongoing ImmuneRACE study, and about 1,300 subjects contributed by 6 global collaborators. Paper-wide results and their limitations: The amount of clinical and demographic metadata varied by source and participant and was provided uncurated.

V loses 6 bases of germline sequence and J loses 3 bases, and the interval between the two ends is 12 bases. Via the germline V gene, CDR1 is SNHLY and CDR2 FYNNEI. Including cysteine and phenylalanine, the CDR3 has 14 amino acids. Only the CDR3 part of the read is kept: 42 bases, read in frame from the first base. The sequenced sample was peripheral blood. The receptor was derived from a man aged 70-80 years with acute or convalescent COVID-19. This receptor chain uses TRBV2 and TRBJ1-5; a tentative D match to TRBD1 spans 6 bases. The CDR3 sequence is CASRKTGDNQPQHF. The nucleotide sequence is TGTGCCAGCAGGAAGACAGGTGACAATCAGCCCCAGCATTTT.